The following is a TCR beta chain sequence with its context. What it binds is unknown. Sequencing used immunoSEQ multiplex PCR; TCRdb keeps in-frame clones, though not all of them. The top ten clones hold roughly 6.9% of a sample with tens of thousands of clones, 75% to 95% of them seen once. This sample stems from a study of OX40 agonist ivuxolimab in advanced cancers. Across the whole study: All patients had ivuxolimab intravenously every 2 weeks at 0.01 to 10 mg/kg. Patients undergoing dose escalation presented with hepatocellular carcinoma, melanoma, renal cell or head and neck cancer. Treatment received earlier with anti-PD-1, anti-PD-L1 or anti-CTLA-4 agents was allowed, and under 50% had some. Study-level points and caveats: Part of the nonresponder group also had normalized T-cell clonal expansion that was low.

Germline CDR1 and CDR2: PRHDT and FYEKMQ (reference sequence). The CDR3 is 16 amino acids. The ends lost 3 bases at V and 3 bases at J; junction bases unmatched: 4. V and J are TRBV13 and TRBJ2-1; 11 bases fit TRBD2. Source: CD4+ or CD8+ T cells sorted from blood, taken in a trial of the OX40 agonist ivuxolimab. This TCR was recovered from an adult with an advanced solid tumor such as melanoma, head and neck, liver or kidney cancer. The CDR3 loop is CASSFNSGRDYNEQFF. CDR3 in DNA: TGTGCCAGCAGCTTCAATAGCGGGAGGGACTACAATGAGCAGTTCTTC.